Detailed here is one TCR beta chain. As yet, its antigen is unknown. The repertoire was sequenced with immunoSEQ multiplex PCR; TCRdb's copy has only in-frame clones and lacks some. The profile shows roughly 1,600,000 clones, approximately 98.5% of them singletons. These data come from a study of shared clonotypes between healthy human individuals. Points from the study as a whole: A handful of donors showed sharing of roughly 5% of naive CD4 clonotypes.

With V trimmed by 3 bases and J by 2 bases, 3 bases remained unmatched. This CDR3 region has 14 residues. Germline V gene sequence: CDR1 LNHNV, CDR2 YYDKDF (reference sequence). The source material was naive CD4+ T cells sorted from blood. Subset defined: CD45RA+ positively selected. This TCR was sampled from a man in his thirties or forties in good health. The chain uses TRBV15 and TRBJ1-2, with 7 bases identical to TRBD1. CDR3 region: CATSRAQGNYGYTF. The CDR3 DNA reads TGTGCCACCAGCAGGGCACAGGGGAACTATGGCTACACCTTC. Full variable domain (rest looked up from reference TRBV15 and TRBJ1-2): DAMVIQNPRYQVTQFGKPVTLSCSQTLNHNVMYWYQQKSSQAPKLLFHYYDKDFNNEADTPDNFQSRRPNTSFCFLDIRSPGLGDTAMYLCATSRAQGNYGYTFGSGTRLTVV.